This T cell receptor (beta chain) comes out of a study of blood T cell repertoires in COVID-19. Whole-study context: The United States, Italy and Spain were the sources of the acute and convalescent COVID-19 samples.

Those who participated ranged in age from roughly 18 to 89 years and resided in approximately 23 US areas. Participants reported their clinical history, and cohort assignment relied on those reports. Sequencing used immunoSEQ multiplex PCR; TCRdb keeps in-frame clones, though not all of them. The sample has a few hundred thousand clones, around 91% seen once. Trimming left V 0 bases short and J 4 bases short, with 9 bases between. Germline-derived CDR1 and CDR2 are LNHNV and YYDKDF (reference sequence). This CDR3 comprises 14 residues. This clone was seen just once. This sequence joins TRBV15 and TRBJ2-5, with D perhaps matching TRBD1 (5 bases). Sequencing was carried out using PBMCs or T cells enriched from blood (not recorded which). The receptor was isolated from a man aged 25-45 years who had been exposed to COVID-19. CDR3 DNA sequence: TGTGCCACCAGCAGAGATAGGGGCTTAGAGACCCAGTACTTC. It is translated as CATSRDRGLETQYF.